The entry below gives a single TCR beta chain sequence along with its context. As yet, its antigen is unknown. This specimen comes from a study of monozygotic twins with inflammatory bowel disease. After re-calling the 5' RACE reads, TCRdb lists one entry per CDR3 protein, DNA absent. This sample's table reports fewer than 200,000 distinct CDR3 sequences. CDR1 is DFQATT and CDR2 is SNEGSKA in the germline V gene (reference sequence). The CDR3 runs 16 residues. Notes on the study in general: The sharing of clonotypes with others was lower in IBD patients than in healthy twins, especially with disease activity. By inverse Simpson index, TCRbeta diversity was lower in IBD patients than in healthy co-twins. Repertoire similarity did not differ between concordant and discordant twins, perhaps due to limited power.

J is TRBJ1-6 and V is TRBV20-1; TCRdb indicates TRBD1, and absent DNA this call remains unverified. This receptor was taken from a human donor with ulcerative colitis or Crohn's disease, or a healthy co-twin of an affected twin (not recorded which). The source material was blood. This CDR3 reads CSAKTGGGSYNSPLHF.